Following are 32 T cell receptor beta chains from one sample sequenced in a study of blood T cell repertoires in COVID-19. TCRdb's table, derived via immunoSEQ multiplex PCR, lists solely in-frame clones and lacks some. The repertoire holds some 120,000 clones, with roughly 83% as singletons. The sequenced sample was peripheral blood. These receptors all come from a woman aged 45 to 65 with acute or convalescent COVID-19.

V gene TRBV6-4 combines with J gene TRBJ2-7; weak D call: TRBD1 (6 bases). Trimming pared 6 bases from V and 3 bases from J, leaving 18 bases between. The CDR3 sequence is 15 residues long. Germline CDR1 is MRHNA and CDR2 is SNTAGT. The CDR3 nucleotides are TGTGCCAGCAGCCTCCGGGACACCATAATCTACGAGCAGTACTTC. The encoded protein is CASSLRDTIIYEQYF.

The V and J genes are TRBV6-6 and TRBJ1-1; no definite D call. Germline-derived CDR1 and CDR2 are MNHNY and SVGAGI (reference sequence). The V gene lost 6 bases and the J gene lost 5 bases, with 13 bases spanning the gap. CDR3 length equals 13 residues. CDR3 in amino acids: CASSPRGETEAFF. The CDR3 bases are TGTGCCAGCAGCCCCCGAGGAGAAACTGAAGCTTTCTTT.

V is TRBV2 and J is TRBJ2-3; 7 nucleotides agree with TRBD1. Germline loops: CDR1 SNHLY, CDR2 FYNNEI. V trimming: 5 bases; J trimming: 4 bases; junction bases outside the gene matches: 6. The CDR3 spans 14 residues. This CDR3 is CASSKDRAPDTQYF. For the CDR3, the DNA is TGTGCCAGCAGTAAAGACAGGGCCCCAGATACGCAGTATTTT.

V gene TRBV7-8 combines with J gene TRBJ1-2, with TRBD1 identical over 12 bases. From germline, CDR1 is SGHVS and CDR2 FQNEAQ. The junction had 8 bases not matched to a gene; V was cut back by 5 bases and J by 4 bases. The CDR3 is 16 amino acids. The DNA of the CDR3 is TGTGCCAGCAGCGTCTCCGGGACAGGGGGCCGCTATGGCTACACCTTC. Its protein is CASSVSGTGGRYGYTF.

CDR3: CASSIPLGPQHF. The CDR3 DNA is TGTGCCAGTAGTATTCCACTAGGTCCCCAGCATTTT. The J gene is TRBJ1-5, the V gene TRBV19; no clear D gene. V was pared by 3 bases and J by 10 bases, with 10 bases between. Germline V gene lookup returns CDR1 LNHDA and CDR2 SQIVND (reference sequence). The CDR3 is 12 amino acids. Full variable domain (rest looked up from reference TRBV19 and TRBJ1-5): DGGITQSPKYLFRKEGQNVTLSCEQNLNHDAMYWYRQDPGQGLRLIYYSQIVNDFQKGDIAEGYSVSREKKESFPLTVTSAQKNPTAFYLCASSIPLGPQHFGDGTRLSIL.

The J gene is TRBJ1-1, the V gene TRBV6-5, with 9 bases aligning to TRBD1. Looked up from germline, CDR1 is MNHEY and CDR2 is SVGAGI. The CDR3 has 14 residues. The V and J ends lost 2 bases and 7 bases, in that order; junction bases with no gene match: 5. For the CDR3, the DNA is TGTGCCAGCAGTTACGGGGACAGGGCTTATGAAGCTTTCTTT. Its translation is CASSYGDRAYEAFF.

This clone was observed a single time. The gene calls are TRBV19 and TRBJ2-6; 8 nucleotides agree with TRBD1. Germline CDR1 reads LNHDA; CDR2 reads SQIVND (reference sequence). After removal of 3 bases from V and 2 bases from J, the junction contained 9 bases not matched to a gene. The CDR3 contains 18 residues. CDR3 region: CASSIDWTGLAGANVLTF. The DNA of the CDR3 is TGTGCCAGTAGTATTGACTGGACAGGGTTGGCTGGGGCCAACGTCCTGACTTTC. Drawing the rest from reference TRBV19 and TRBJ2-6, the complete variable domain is DGGITQSPKYLFRKEGQNVTLSCEQNLNHDAMYWYRQDPGQGLRLIYYSQIVNDFQKGDIAEGYSVSREKKESFPLTVTSAQKNPTAFYLCASSIDWTGLAGANVLTFGAGSRLTVL.

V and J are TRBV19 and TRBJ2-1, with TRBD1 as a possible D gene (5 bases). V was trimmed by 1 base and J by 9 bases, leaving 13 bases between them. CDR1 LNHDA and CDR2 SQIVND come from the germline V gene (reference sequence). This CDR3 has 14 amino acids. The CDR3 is CASSIAPTAAEQFF. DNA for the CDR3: TGTGCCAGTAGTATAGCCCCGACAGCTGCTGAGCAGTTCTTC.

The CDR3 is CASSVQGVDEKLFF. The CDR3 region has the DNA TGTGCCAGCAGCGTACAGGGGGTGGATGAAAAACTGTTTTTT. The chain couples TRBV5-6 to TRBJ1-4; 8 nucleotides align to TRBD1. CDR1 SGHDT and CDR2 YYEEEE come from the germline V gene. Unmatched junction bases numbered 5, after V lost 4 bases and J lost 6 bases. CDR3 length: 14 residues.

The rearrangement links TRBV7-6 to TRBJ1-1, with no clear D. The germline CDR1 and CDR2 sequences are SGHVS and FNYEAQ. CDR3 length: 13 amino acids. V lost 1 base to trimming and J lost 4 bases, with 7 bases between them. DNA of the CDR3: TGTGCCAGCAGCTTAGACCCCAGCACTGAAGCTTTCTTT. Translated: CASSLDPSTEAFF.

The CDR3 coding sequence is TGTGCCAGCAGCTTGGCCACCAAAAACATTCAGTACTTC. Translated, it gives CASSLATKNIQYF. The V gene is TRBV5-4, the J gene TRBJ2-4, with no clear D. Trimming took 0 bases from V and 2 from J, leaving 3 bases between them. Per germline, CDR1 SGHNT and CDR2 YYREEE (reference sequence). This CDR3 has 13 amino acids.

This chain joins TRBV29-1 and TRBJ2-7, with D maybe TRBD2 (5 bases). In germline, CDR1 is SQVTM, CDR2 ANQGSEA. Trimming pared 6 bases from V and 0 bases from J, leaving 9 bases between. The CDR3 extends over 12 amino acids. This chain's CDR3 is CSVTGISYEQYF. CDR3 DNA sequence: TGCAGCGTCACGGGAATCTCCTACGAGCAGTACTTC.

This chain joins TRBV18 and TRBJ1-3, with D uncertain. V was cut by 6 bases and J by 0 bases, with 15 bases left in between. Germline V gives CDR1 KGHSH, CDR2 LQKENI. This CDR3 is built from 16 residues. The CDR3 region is CASSLLPLLSGNTIYF. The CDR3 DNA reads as TGTGCCAGCTCTCTACTCCCACTGCTCTCTGGAAACACCATATATTTT.

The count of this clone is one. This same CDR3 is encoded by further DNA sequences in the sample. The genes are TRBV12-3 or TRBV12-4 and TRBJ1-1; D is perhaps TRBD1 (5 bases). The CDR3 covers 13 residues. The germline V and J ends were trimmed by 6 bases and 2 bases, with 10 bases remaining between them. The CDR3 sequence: CASSLTANTEAFF. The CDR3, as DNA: TGTGCCAGCAGCCTGACAGCTAACACTGAAGCTTTCTTT.

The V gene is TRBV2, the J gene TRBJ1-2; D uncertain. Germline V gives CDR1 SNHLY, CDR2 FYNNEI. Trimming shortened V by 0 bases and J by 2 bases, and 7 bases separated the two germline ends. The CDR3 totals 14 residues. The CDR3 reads CASSEAQQNYGYTF. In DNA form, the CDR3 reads TGTGCCAGCAGTGAAGCGCAACAGAACTATGGCTACACCTTC.

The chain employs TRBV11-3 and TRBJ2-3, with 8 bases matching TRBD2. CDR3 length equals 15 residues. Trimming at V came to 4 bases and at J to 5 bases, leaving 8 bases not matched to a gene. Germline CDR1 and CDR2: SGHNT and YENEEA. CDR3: CASSSPSGGGDTQYF. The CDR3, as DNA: TGTGCCAGCAGCTCCCCGAGCGGGGGCGGAGATACGCAGTATTTT.

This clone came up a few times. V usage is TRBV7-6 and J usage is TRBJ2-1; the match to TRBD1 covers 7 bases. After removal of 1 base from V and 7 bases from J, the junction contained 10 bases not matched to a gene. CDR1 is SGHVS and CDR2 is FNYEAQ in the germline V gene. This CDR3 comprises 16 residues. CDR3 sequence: CASSLDWTGDRNEQFF. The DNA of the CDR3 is TGTGCCAGCAGCTTAGATTGGACAGGCGACCGGAATGAGCAGTTCTTC.

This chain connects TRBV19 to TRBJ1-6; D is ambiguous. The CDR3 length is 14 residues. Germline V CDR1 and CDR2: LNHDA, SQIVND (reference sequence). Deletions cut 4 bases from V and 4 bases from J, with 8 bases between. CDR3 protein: CASSSSGYNSPLHF. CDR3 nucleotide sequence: TGTGCCAGTAGTAGCTCGGGTTATAATTCACCCCTCCACTTT.

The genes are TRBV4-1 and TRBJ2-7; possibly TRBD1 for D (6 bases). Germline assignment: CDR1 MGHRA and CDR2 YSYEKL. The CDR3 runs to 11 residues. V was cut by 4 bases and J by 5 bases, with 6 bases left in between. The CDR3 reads CASSRTDEQYF. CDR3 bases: TGCGCCAGCAGCCGGACAGACGAGCAGTACTTC.

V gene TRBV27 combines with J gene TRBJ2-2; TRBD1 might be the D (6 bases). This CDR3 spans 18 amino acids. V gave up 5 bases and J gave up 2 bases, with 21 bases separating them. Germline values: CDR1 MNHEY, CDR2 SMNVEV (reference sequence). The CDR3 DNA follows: TGTGCCAGCAGTCCACCCTTGGGCAGGGGCTACAACACCGGGGAGCTGTTTTTT. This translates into CASSPPLGRGYNTGELFF.

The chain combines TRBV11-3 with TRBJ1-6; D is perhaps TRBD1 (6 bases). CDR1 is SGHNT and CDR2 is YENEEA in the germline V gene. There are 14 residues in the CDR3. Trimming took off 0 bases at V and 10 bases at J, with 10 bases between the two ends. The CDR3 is CASSLEGAGSPLHF. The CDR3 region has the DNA TGTGCCAGCAGCTTAGAGGGGGCAGGGTCACCCCTCCACTTT. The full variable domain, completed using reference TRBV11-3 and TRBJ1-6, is EAGVVQSPRYKIIEKKQPVAFWCNPISGHNTLYWYLQNLGQGPELLIRYENEEAVDDSQLPKDRFSAERLKGVDSTLKIQPAELGDSAVYLCASSLEGAGSPLHFGNGTRLTVT.

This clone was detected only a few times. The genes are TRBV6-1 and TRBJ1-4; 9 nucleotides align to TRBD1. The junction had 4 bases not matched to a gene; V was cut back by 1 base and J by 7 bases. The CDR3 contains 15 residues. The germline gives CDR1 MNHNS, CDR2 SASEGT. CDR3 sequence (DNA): TGTGCCAGCAGTGAAGTGGGACAGGGAGGTGAAAAACTGTTTTTT. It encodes CASSEVGQGGEKLFF.

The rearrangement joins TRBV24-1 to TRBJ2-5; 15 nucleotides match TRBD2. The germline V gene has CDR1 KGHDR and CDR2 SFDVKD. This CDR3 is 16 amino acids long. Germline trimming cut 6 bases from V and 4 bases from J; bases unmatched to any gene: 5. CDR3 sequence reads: CATSRGTSGGSETQYF. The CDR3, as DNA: TGTGCCACCAGTCGTGGGACTAGCGGGGGGTCAGAGACCCAGTACTTC.

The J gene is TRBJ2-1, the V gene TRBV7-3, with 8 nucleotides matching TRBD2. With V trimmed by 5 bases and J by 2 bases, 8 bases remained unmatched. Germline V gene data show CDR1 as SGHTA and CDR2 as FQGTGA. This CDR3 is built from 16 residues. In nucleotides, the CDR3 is TGTGCCAGCAGCAAACGCGGGGGGACAACCTACAATGAGCAGTTCTTC. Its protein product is CASSKRGGTTYNEQFF.

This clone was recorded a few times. Here the CDR3 reads CASSLSKTVQGTDTQYF. Written as DNA, the CDR3 is TGTGCCAGCAGTTTATCTAAAACTGTACAGGGTACAGATACGCAGTATTTT. This rearrangement joins TRBV27 to TRBJ2-3, with D perhaps matching TRBD1 (6 bases). The germline gives CDR1 MNHEY, CDR2 SMNVEV (reference sequence). V gave up 0 bases and J gave up 3 bases, with 16 bases separating them. The CDR3 consists of 17 residues.

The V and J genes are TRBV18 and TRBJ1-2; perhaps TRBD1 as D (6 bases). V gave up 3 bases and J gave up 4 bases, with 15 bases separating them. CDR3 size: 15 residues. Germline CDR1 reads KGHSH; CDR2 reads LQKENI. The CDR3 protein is CASSPDRLGGYGYTF. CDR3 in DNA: TGTGCCAGCTCACCTGACAGGCTCGGAGGCTATGGCTACACCTTC.

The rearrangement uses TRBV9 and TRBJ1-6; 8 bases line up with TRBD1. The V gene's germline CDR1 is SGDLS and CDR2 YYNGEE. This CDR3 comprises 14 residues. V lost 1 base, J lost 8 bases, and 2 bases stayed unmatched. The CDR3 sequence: CASSVTGGDSPLHF. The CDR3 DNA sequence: TGTGCCAGCAGCGTAACAGGGGGAGATTCACCCCTCCACTTT.

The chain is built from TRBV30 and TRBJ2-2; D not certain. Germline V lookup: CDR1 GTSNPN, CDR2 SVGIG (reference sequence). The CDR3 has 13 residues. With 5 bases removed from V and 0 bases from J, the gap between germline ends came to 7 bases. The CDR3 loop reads CAWGLPNTGELFF. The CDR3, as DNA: TGTGCCTGGGGGCTTCCGAACACCGGGGAGCTGTTTTTT.

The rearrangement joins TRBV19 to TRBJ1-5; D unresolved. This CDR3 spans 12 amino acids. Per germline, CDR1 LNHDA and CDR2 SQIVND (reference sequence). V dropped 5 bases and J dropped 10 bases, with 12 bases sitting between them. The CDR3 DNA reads TGTGCCAGTAGTCCAATCGGGGAACCCCAGCATTTT. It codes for CASSPIGEPQHF.

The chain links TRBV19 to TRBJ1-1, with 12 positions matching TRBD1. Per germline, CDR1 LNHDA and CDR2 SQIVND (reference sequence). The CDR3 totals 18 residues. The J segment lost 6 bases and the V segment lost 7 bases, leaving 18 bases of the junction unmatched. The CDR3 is CASTSGTGGLPLGAEAFF. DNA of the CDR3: TGTGCCAGTACATCCGGGACAGGGGGCCTCCCATTAGGTGCTGAAGCTTTCTTT. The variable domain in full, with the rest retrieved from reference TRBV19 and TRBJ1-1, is DGGITQSPKYLFRKEGQNVTLSCEQNLNHDAMYWYRQDPGQGLRLIYYSQIVNDFQKGDIAEGYSVSREKKESFPLTVTSAQKNPTAFYLCASTSGTGGLPLGAEAFFGQGTRLTVV.

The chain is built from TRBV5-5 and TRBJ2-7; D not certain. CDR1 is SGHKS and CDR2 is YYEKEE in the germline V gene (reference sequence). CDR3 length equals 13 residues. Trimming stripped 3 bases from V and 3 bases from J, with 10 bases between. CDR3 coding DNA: TGTGCCAGCAGCTCCTCCTTACTCTACGAGCAGTACTTC. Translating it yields CASSSSLLYEQYF.

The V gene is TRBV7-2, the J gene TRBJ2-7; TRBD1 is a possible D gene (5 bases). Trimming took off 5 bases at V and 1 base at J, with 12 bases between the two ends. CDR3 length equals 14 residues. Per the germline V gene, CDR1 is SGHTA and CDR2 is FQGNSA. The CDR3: CASSQTEKSYEQYF. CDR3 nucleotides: TGTGCCAGCAGCCAGACAGAGAAATCCTACGAGCAGTACTTC.